These 29 T cell receptor beta chains were all obtained from the same sample, sequenced in a study of T cells in Graves' hyperthyroidism and ophthalmopathy. Amplification targeted TCR beta CDR3 regions from RNA transcripts. TCR CDR3 underwent first-round RT-PCR with the HTBI primer set. MiXCR, applied by TCRdb to the multiplex PCR reads, yields one record per CDR3 protein. Here the sample spans almost 500,000 distinct CDR3 sequences, roughly 22% being singletons. The specimen was blood. The receptors were sampled from a woman aged 70-85 years with Graves' ophthalmopathy.

This clonotype came up a few times. The rearrangement links TRBV4-3 to TRBJ2-1, with D perhaps matching TRBD2 (5 bases). V lost 0 bases, J lost 8 bases, and 11 bases lay in between. The CDR3 is 14 residues long. The germline CDR1 and CDR2 sequences are LGHNA and YSLEER. CDR3 protein: CASSQDRGRYEQFF. The CDR3 DNA reads as TGCGCCAGCAGCCAAGATCGGGGTAGATATGAGCAGTTCTTC.

This clonotype was recorded many times. This sequence joins TRBV28 and TRBJ2-7, with TRBD1 identical over 7 bases. Germline-derived CDR1 and CDR2 are MDHEN and SYDVKM. After removal of 3 bases from V and 2 bases from J, the junction contained 4 bases not matched to a gene. The CDR3 extends over 14 amino acids. In DNA form, the CDR3 reads TGTGCCAGCAGTTTGGAGACAGGGACCTACGAGCAGTACTTC. Protein: CASSLETGTYEQYF.

This clonotype has just a few counts. The V and J genes are TRBV28 and TRBJ1-5, with 7 bases lining up with TRBD1. The J segment lost 1 base and the V segment lost 4 bases, leaving 13 bases of the junction unmatched. This CDR3 has 18 amino acids. Germline V gives CDR1 MDHEN, CDR2 SYDVKM. The CDR3 loop is CASSSKKRQGRSNQPQHF. CDR3 DNA: TGTGCCAGCAGTTCCAAAAAAAGACAGGGCAGGAGCAATCAGCCCCAGCATTTT.

This clonotype was seen at least ten times. CDR3 DNA sequence: TGTGCCAGCAGGAGCTTGGGGCGGGGGTCGGGCAATGAGCAGTTCTTC. Translating it yields CASRSLGRGSGNEQFF. The V call is TRBV7-6, the J call TRBJ2-1; 7 bases fit TRBD2. Germline CDR1 is SGHVS and CDR2 is FNYEAQ. The CDR3 consists of 16 residues. Germline trimming cut 6 bases from V and 6 bases from J; bases unmatched to any gene: 14.

The CDR3 bases are TGTGCCAGCAGCCCCGACGGGGGTGGCTACACCTTC. This translates into CASSPDGGGYTF. The rearrangement links TRBV7-9 to TRBJ1-2; a weak D match, TRBD1 (5 bases). V dropped 5 bases and J dropped 7 bases, with 11 bases sitting between them. The CDR3 has 12 residues. CDR1 and CDR2 (germline): SEHNR, FQNEAQ (reference sequence).

This clonotype was recorded a few times. The CDR3 nucleotides read TGTGCCAGCAGCCCTCGGGACAGGGGATTCACAGATACGCAGTATTTT. Residues: CASSPRDRGFTDTQYF. The chain employs TRBV7-8 and TRBJ2-3, with 10 nucleotides matching TRBD1. Losses at the gene ends were 5 bases for V and 2 bases for J; bases not matched to a gene: 7. The CDR3 runs 16 residues. Germline V gene data show CDR1 as SGHVS and CDR2 as FQNEAQ.

The rearrangement uses TRBV19 and TRBJ1-1, with D possibly matching TRBD1 (6 bases). Trimming stripped 7 bases from V and 0 bases from J, with 18 bases between. CDR1 LNHDA and CDR2 SQIVND come from the germline V gene (reference sequence). This CDR3 contains 16 residues. The CDR3: CASTIGNRAMNTEAFF. The DNA of the CDR3 is TGTGCCAGTACCATAGGAAACAGGGCGATGAACACTGAAGCTTTCTTT.

This clonotype has at least ten counts. The chain couples TRBV6-1 to TRBJ1-5, with D maybe TRBD1 (6 bases). This CDR3 region has 15 residues. CDR1 is MNHNS, CDR2 SASEGT, per germline. The V and J ends lost 4 bases and 2 bases respectively, with 12 bases between them. The DNA for the CDR3 is TGTGCCAGCAGTGCCGAAGGGGGGGGCAATCAGCCCCAGCATTTT. Protein: CASSAEGGGNQPQHF.

This chain connects TRBV5-5 to TRBJ2-5; D is unclear. Germline V gene sequence: CDR1 SGHKS, CDR2 YYEKEE (reference sequence). The CDR3 is 11 residues long. Trimming stripped 4 bases from V and 4 bases from J, with 5 bases between. The CDR3 sequence is CASSQIETQYF. DNA for the CDR3: TGTGCCAGCAGCCAAATAGAGACCCAGTACTTC.

This clonotype was picked up a small number of times. This chain uses TRBV5-1 with TRBJ2-3; TRBD1 aligns across 11 bases. Germline lookup yields CDR1 SGHRS and CDR2 YFSETQ. V lost 4 bases, J lost 3 bases, and 7 bases stayed unmatched. CDR3 length: 16 amino acids. The CDR3 region is CASSPGQGARTDTQYF. The CDR3 DNA reads as TGCGCCAGCAGCCCCGGACAGGGGGCTCGGACAGATACGCAGTATTTT.

The chain carries TRBV5-1 and TRBJ2-2; no clear D gene. V was cut by 0 bases and J by 6 bases, with 9 bases left in between. Germline lookup yields CDR1 SGHRS and CDR2 YFSETQ. The length of the CDR3 is 14 residues. This CDR3 is CASSLDWGSGELFF. As DNA, the CDR3 is TGCGCCAGCAGCTTGGACTGGGGATCCGGGGAGCTGTTTTTT.

The V and J genes are TRBV7-2 and TRBJ1-6; 7 nucleotides line up with TRBD1. J gave up 9 bases and V 5 bases, and 7 bases lay outside the gene matches. The CDR3 sequence is 14 residues long. From germline, CDR1 is SGHTA and CDR2 FQGNSA. CDR3 loop: CASSRQGGGSPLHF. The CDR3 DNA reads as TGTGCCAGCAGCCGACAGGGAGGCGGTTCACCCCTCCACTTT.

As regards this clonotype: A much larger clone lies one base from this, so it may be a read error. This chain connects TRBV28 to TRBJ2-5; D may be TRBD2 (5 bases). TRBJ2-1 explains the end of the DNA better; the J call may be wrong. The CDR3 is 17 residues long. CDR1 MDHEN and CDR2 SYDVKM come from the germline V gene. CDR3 sequence reads: CASSFVRSRVGLETQFF. CDR3 bases: TGTGCCAGCAGTTTTGTTCGGTCGAGGGTGGGCCTTGAGACCCAGTTCTTC.

Written as DNA, the CDR3 is TGTGCCAGCAGCCGACAGGGGGCGGTGGGGAACACTGAAGCTTTCTTT. Translating it yields CASSRQGAVGNTEAFF. This chain joins TRBV28 and TRBJ1-1; TRBD1 agrees at 10 bases. The CDR3 covers 16 residues. V shed 6 bases, J shed 1 base, and the junction held 8 bases outside the gene matches. CDR1 is MDHEN, CDR2 SYDVKM, per germline.

This clonotype was recorded a few times. The chain is built from TRBV2 and TRBJ2-1; D is ambiguous. From germline, CDR1 is SNHLY and CDR2 FYNNEI. Trimming removed 1 base at V and 0 bases at J, with 10 bases between. The CDR3 sequence is 16 residues long. CDR3 amino acids: CASSEEAVSSYNEQFF. CDR3 coding DNA: TGTGCCAGCAGTGAAGAGGCCGTGAGCTCCTACAATGAGCAGTTCTTC.

There are many counts of this clonotype. The rearrangement links TRBV12-3 or TRBV12-4 to TRBJ1-5, with unresolved D. This CDR3 is 13 amino acids long. Trimming stripped 5 bases from V and 4 bases from J, with 9 bases between. DNA of the CDR3: TGTGCCAGCAGTGGAGGTTTTAATCAGCCCCAGCATTTT. Residues: CASSGGFNQPQHF.

This clonotype came up a few times. The chain links TRBV2 to TRBJ1-2; D is unclear. V was trimmed by 11 bases and J by 4 bases, leaving 26 bases between them. Germline V gives CDR1 SNHLY, CDR2 FYNNEI. CDR3 length: 16 amino acids. CDR3 DNA sequence: TGTGCCGGCAAGGGAAGGAGTTACCGTCAAGTCTATGGCTACACCTTC. Amino acid sequence: CAGKGRSYRQVYGYTF.

This clonotype was detected ten times or more. This chain uses TRBV12-3 or TRBV12-4 with TRBJ2-3, with 10 bases aligning to TRBD2. The CDR3 is made up of 17 amino acids. V was clipped by 4 bases and J by 2 bases; unmatched bases: 9. CDR3 amino acids: CASSSQRLAGSTDTQYF. The CDR3 coding sequence is TGTGCCAGCAGTTCTCAGAGACTAGCGGGTTCCACAGATACGCAGTATTTT.

This clonotype appeared a few times. The CDR3, as DNA: TGTGCCAGCATCTCCGGGGTGGGTGGCTACACCTTC. Its protein is CASISGVGGYTF. The rearrangement links TRBV6-1 to TRBJ1-2; D ambiguous. Trimming shortened V by 7 bases and J by 7 bases, and 13 bases separated the two germline ends. Germline CDR1 and CDR2: MNHNS and SASEGT. CDR3 length equals 12 residues.

This chain uses TRBV10-3 with TRBJ2-3; tentative D call: TRBD2 (6 bases). The CDR3 length is 15 residues. The germline gives CDR1 ENHRY, CDR2 SYGVKD. Trimming took 4 bases from V and 4 from J, leaving 15 bases between them. For the CDR3, the DNA is TGTGCCATCAGTGTCATGGGGGGTAGCGCAGATACGCAGTATTTT. Translated: CAISVMGGSADTQYF.

The chain is built from TRBV5-1 and TRBJ2-1, with D perhaps matching TRBD1 (6 bases). The V end lost 4 bases, the J end lost 6 bases, and 17 bases lay between the germline ends. CDR1 SGHRS and CDR2 YFSETQ come from the germline V gene. The CDR3 extends over 15 amino acids. CDR3 DNA sequence: TGCGCCAGCAGCCAACAGGGTGTGGGCGGCAATGAGCAGTTCTTC. This sequence encodes CASSQQGVGGNEQFF. The full variable domain, completed using reference TRBV5-1 and TRBJ2-1, is KAGVTQTPRYLIKTRGQQVTLSCSPISGHRSVSWYQQTPGQGLQFLFEYFSETQRNKGNFPGRFSGRQFSNSRSEMNVSTLELGDSALYLCASSQQGVGGNEQFFGPGTRLTVL.

This clonotype was counted at least ten times. The gene calls are TRBV12-3 or TRBV12-4 and TRBJ1-2; D remains unclear. V lost 5 bases and J 12 bases, leaving 16 bases between the germline ends. CDR3 length equals 12 residues. The CDR3 loop reads CASSLQRTADTF. In nucleotides, the CDR3 is TGTGCCAGCAGTCTCCAAAGGACCGCCGACACCTTC.

The J gene is TRBJ2-3, the V gene TRBV27, with 13 bases fitting TRBD2. V was clipped by 7 bases and J by 6 bases; unmatched bases: 19. The CDR3 runs 19 residues. The germline V gene has CDR1 MNHEY and CDR2 SMNVEV (reference sequence). The CDR3 nucleotides are TGTGCCAGCATCTCCGTACTTCCCCCTCAACTAGCGGGAGGGGATACGCAGTATTTT. Residues: CASISVLPPQLAGGDTQYF.

This rearrangement joins TRBV12-3 or TRBV12-4 to TRBJ2-7, with TRBD2 matching 9 bases. Losses at the gene ends were 3 bases for V and 6 bases for J; bases not matched to a gene: 6. There are 14 residues in the CDR3. The CDR3 nucleotides read TGTGCCAGCAGTTTTTTAGCGGGAGCAATCGAGCAGTACTTC. Translation: CASSFLAGAIEQYF.

Many counts were recorded for this clonotype. This chain joins TRBV6-2 or TRBV6-3 and TRBJ2-1, with D possibly called TRBD1 or TRBD2 (5 bases each). Germline V gene sequence: CDR1 MNHEY, CDR2 SVGEGT. The germline V and J ends were trimmed by 8 bases and 4 bases, with 9 bases remaining between them. The CDR3 sequence is 12 residues long. The chain's CDR3 is CASYGGYNEQFF. CDR3 DNA sequence: TGTGCCAGCTATGGGGGTTACAATGAGCAGTTCTTC.

In its sample, this clonotype was seen a few times. The V and J genes are TRBV7-2 and TRBJ2-2; the D gene is possibly TRBD1 (6 bases). The germline V and J ends were trimmed by 5 bases and 1 base, with 11 bases remaining between them. Germline V gene data show CDR1 as SGHTA and CDR2 as FQGNSA. This CDR3 contains 15 residues. The CDR3 coding sequence is TGTGCCAGCAGCCAGGGACACTTGAACACCGGGGAGCTGTTTTTT. Translating it yields CASSQGHLNTGELFF.

This clonotype occurred a few times. V and J are TRBV18 and TRBJ2-3; the D gene is possibly TRBD2 (5 bases). CDR3 length equals 16 residues. The V and J ends lost 6 bases and 4 bases respectively, with 20 bases between them. The germline gives CDR1 KGHSH, CDR2 LQKENI. CDR3 nucleotide sequence: TGTGCCAGCTCGCCCCAGGATCTAGCTCGAGCAGATACGCAGTATTTT. It yields the protein CASSPQDLARADTQYF.

This clonotype was picked up many times. The V call is TRBV2, the J call TRBJ1-1; a possible D gene is TRBD1 (5 bases). The CDR3 has 15 amino acids. Germline lookup yields CDR1 SNHLY and CDR2 FYNNEI. Between the trimmed V and J ends, which lost 2 bases and 1 base, there was a span of 11 bases. DNA for the CDR3: TGTGCCAGCAGTGAAAATTGGGGCAAGAACACTGAAGCTTTCTTT. This translates into CASSENWGKNTEAFF.

As DNA, the CDR3 is TGTGCCAGCAGACCATGGGGCTCCTTCCAAGAGACCCAGTACTTC. Translation gives CASRPWGSFQETQYF. The chain combines TRBV7-8 with TRBJ2-5, with D tentatively TRBD1 (5 bases). V lost 6 bases, J lost 1 base, and 15 bases lay in between. Germline V gives CDR1 SGHVS, CDR2 FQNEAQ. There are 15 residues in the CDR3.